The TCR beta chain described here comes from a study of metastatic and nonmetastatic thyroid tumors. About the research overall: Malignant and benign thyroid patients had repertoires compared in peripheral blood and tumor or nodule tissue. Points from the study as a whole: TCR beta diversity was reportedly significantly higher in malignant thyroid tumors than benign nodules, in blood and tumor.

Original data processing: The study's classifier, a distant-metastasis tool for papillary thyroid cancer, was built using CDR3 differences across clinicopathological groups. MiXCR re-clonotyped the PCR reads for TCRdb. The V and J calls and clone size are TCRdb's, not the authors'. This sample yields 25,000 to 30,000 clones, of which roughly 15% are seen a single time; about 6% belongs to the top ten. Thyroid surgery was performed in patients who had received no treatment beforehand. This clone was seen at least ten times. The antigen is unknown. Germline CDR1 reads SGHRS; CDR2 reads YFSETQ. This CDR3 spans 14 amino acids. V lost 0 bases to trimming and J lost 5 bases, with 12 bases between them.

Sequences were obtained from blood. The receptor comes from a male donor with papillary thyroid cancer or a benign thyroid nodule (not recorded which). Some clones in this sample may be carry-over from other donors' samples. The chain recombines TRBV5-1 with TRBJ2-7; possibly TRBD2 for D (5 bases). The CDR3 region has the DNA TGCGCCAGCAGCTTGGCCGGGGTCCCCCACGAGCAGTACTTC. This translates into CASSLAGVPHEQYF.